This T cell receptor (beta chain) originates from a study of blood T cells in healthy people across ages. The use of a sample-barcoded 5' primer and a J-beta primer mix characterized a second PCR of roughly 7 to 11 cycles. TCRdb itself ran the 5' RACE reads through MiXCR, one entry per CDR3 protein. The sample includes approximately 960,000 distinct CDR3 sequences, just under 30% seen only once; the top ten take about a tenth. The CDR3 runs 14 residues. V lost 3 bases, J lost 5 bases, and 14 bases lay in between. Germline loops: CDR1 MDHEN, CDR2 SYDVKM. Every donor contributed roughly 11 milliliters of peripheral blood by blood draw. These data were also reused for a study on T cells of mothers and their children.

The source material was blood. The chain recombines TRBV28 with TRBJ2-7; a possible D gene is TRBD1 (6 bases). This sequence originates from a woman aged 40 to 50 in good health. CDR3: CASSFQGGNNEQYF. In DNA form, the CDR3 reads TGTGCCAGCAGTTTTCAAGGGGGTAACAACGAGCAGTACTTC.